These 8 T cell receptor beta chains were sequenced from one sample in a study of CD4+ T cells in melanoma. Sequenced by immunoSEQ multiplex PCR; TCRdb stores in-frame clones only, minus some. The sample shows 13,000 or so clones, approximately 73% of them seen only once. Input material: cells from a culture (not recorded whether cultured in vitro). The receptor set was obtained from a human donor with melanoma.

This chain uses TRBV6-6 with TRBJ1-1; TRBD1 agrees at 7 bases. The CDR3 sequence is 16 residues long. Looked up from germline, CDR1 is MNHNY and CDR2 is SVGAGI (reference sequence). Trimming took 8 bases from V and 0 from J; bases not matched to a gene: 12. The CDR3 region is CASHRDSLLMNTEAFF. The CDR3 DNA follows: TGTGCCAGCCATCGGGACAGCCTTTTAATGAACACTGAAGCTTTCTTT.

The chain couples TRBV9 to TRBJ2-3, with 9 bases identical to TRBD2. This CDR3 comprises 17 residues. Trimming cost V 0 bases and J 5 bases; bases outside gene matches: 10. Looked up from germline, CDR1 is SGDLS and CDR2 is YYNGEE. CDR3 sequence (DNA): TGTGCCAGCAGCGTAGGGGCGGGGGGGTCAATTTTAGATACGCAGTATTTT. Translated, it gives CASSVGAGGSILDTQYF. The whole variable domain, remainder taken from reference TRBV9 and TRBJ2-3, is DSGVTQTPKHLITATGQRVTLRCSPRSGDLSVYWYQQSLDQGLQFLIQYYNGEERAKGNILERFSAQQFPDLHSELNLSSLELGDSALYFCASSVGAGGSILDTQYFGPGTRLTVL.

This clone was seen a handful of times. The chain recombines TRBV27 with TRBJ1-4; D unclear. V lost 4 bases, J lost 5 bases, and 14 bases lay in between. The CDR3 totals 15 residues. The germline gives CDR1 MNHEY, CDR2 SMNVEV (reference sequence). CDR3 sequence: CASSSRRVGNEKLFF. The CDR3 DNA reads TGTGCCAGCAGTTCCCGACGAGTAGGGAATGAAAAACTGTTTTTT.

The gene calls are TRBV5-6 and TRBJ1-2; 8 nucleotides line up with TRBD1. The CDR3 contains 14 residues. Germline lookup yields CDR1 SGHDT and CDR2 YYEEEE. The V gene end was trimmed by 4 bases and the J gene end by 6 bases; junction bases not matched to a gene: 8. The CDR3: CASSLNRGVDGYTF. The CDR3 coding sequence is TGTGCCAGCAGCCTCAACAGGGGGGTAGATGGCTACACCTTC.

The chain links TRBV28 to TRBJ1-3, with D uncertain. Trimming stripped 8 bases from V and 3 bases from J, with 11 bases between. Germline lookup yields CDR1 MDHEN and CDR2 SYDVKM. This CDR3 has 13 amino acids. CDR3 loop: CASHLSGGNTIYF. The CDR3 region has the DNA TGTGCCAGCCACCTCAGTGGTGGAAACACCATATATTTT. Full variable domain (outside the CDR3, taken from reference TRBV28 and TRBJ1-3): DVKVTQSSRYLVKRTGEKVFLECVQDMDHENMFWYRQDPGLGLRLIYFSYDVKMKEKGDIPEGYSVSREKKERFSLILESASTNQTSMYLCASHLSGGNTIYFGEGSWLTVV.

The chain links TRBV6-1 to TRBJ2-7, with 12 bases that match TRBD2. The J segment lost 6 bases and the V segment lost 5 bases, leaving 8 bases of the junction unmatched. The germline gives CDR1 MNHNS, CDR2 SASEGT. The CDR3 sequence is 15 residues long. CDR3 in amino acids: CASSSSGGAFSEQYF. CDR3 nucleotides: TGTGCCAGCAGTTCTAGCGGGGGGGCCTTTTCCGAGCAGTACTTC.

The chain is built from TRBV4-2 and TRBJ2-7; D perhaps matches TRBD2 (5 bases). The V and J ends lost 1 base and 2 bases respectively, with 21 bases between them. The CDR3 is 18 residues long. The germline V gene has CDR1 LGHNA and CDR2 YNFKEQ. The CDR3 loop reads CASSQAKSGLSKAYEQYF. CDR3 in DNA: TGTGCCAGCAGCCAAGCTAAAAGTGGACTTTCGAAGGCCTACGAGCAGTACTTC.

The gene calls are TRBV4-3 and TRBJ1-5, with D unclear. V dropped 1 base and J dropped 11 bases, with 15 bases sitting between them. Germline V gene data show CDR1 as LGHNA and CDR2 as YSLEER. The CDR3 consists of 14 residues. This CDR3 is CASSQAVVGWSQHF. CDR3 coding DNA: TGCGCCAGCAGCCAAGCCGTGGTAGGGTGGTCCCAGCATTTT.